This is a list of T cell receptor beta chains from one sample in a study of T cell responses to AZD1222 COVID-19 vaccine. The method was immunoSEQ multiplex PCR; TCRdb's version includes in-frame clones alone and lacks a portion of them. The sample holds 65,000 to 85,000 clones, under 90% seen once. The source was peripheral blood, collected on day 0 of AZD1222 vaccination. Source of these receptors: an adult in good health. Both conserved end residues are part of each CDR3. Each record gives: CDR3 DNA, CDR3 protein, J gene, clone size, V gene, D gene. A D gene is named only where the DNA matches it firmly. Clone size, where shown, is once, few, many, or a class for clones that have expanded.

CDR3 DNA: TGTGCCAGCAGTTCCGGGACACAAAACAATGAGCAGTTCTTC
CDR3 protein: CASSSGTQNNEQFF
J gene: TRBJ2-1
clone size: .
V gene: TRBV6-2/TRBV6-3
D gene: .

CDR3 DNA: TGTGCCAGCGCCACCCCGTGGACCGGGGAGCTGTTTTTT
CDR3 protein: CASATPWTGELFF
J gene: TRBJ2-2
clone size: .
V gene: TRBV18
D gene: .

CDR3 DNA: TGTGCCAGCACCCCCCGGGCAGGGGGAACCTACGAGCAGTACTTC
CDR3 protein: CASTPRAGGTYEQYF
J gene: TRBJ2-7
clone size: .
V gene: TRBV6-5
D gene: TRBD1

CDR3 DNA: TGTGCCAGCTCCCCAACAGACGGGGAGCTGTTTTTT
CDR3 protein: CASSPTDGELFF
J gene: TRBJ2-2
clone size: .
V gene: TRBV18
D gene: .

CDR3 DNA: TGTGCCAGCAGCCTCGGGAATGGCTACACCTTC
CDR3 protein: CASSLGNGYTF
J gene: TRBJ1-2
clone size: .
V gene: TRBV7-8
D gene: .

CDR3 DNA: TGTGCCAGCAGCGGGTCCCCCCTACAGGGAGGCGAGCAGTACTTC
CDR3 protein: CASSGSPLQGGEQYF
J gene: TRBJ2-7
clone size: .
V gene: TRBV11-3
D gene: .

CDR3 DNA: TGTGCCAGTAGTTCGATACATAGGGGCGTGGGCAATCAGCCCCAGCATTTT
CDR3 protein: CASSSIHRGVGNQPQHF
J gene: TRBJ1-5
clone size: once
V gene: TRBV19
D gene: .

CDR3 DNA: TGCGCCAGCAGCCCCCGAACGAGCTCTGGGGCCAACGTCCTGACTTTC
CDR3 protein: CASSPRTSSGANVLTF
J gene: TRBJ2-6
clone size: few
V gene: TRBV4-3
D gene: .

CDR3 DNA: TGTGCCAGCAGCGTAGCTGGGGGGGTTGGAAACACCATATATTTT
CDR3 protein: CASSVAGGVGNTIYF
J gene: TRBJ1-3
clone size: once
V gene: TRBV9
D gene: .

CDR3 DNA: TGCGCCAGCAGCTTGGCCCCGGGGGTAAATGGCTACACCTTC
CDR3 protein: CASSLAPGVNGYTF
J gene: TRBJ1-2
clone size: .
V gene: TRBV5-1
D gene: .

CDR3 DNA: TGCGCCAGCAGCTTGCCCCCGGCGGGGGGTGGGGACACTGAAGCTTTCTTT
CDR3 protein: CASSLPPAGGGDTEAFF
J gene: TRBJ1-1
clone size: .
V gene: TRBV5-1
D gene: .

CDR3 DNA: TGCGCCAGCAGCCAAGATTGGGGGTCTTTTGCTTTTTATAGCAATCAGCCCCAGCATTTT
CDR3 protein: CASSQDWGSFAFYSNQPQHF
J gene: TRBJ1-5
clone size: .
V gene: TRBV4-3
D gene: .

CDR3 DNA: TGTGCCAGCAGCTCCGGAACCTTCTCTGGAAACACCATATATTTT
CDR3 protein: CASSSGTFSGNTIYF
J gene: TRBJ1-3
clone size: .
V gene: TRBV7-6
D gene: .

CDR3 DNA: TGTGCCAGCAGTTTATCCTCAACCTGGGCTGGGGCAGAAAAACTGTTTTTT
CDR3 protein: CASSLSSTWAGAEKLFF
J gene: TRBJ1-4
clone size: .
V gene: TRBV28
D gene: .

CDR3 DNA: TGTGCCAGCAGCTTAACCCTTGGACGACAGGCTCATGGCTACACCTTC
CDR3 protein: CASSLTLGRQAHGYTF
J gene: TRBJ1-2
clone size: .
V gene: TRBV7-3
D gene: .

CDR3 DNA: TGTGCCAGCAGTTTACGCAGCCCCTCGTACGAGCAGTACTTC
CDR3 protein: CASSLRSPSYEQYF
J gene: TRBJ2-7
clone size: .
V gene: TRBV27
D gene: .

CDR3 DNA: TGTGCCAGCAGCCGTCGGGGAGAGGCACAGAGGGAGCAGTACTTC
CDR3 protein: CASSRRGEAQREQYF
J gene: TRBJ2-7
clone size: .
V gene: TRBV5-4
D gene: .

CDR3 DNA: TGTGCCAGCAGTTACGGAACGCGGGATCAGCCCCAGCATTTT
CDR3 protein: CASSYGTRDQPQHF
J gene: TRBJ1-5
clone size: .
V gene: TRBV6-6
D gene: .

CDR3 DNA: TGTGCCTGGAGTGGGGGGATGGGGCAGCCCCAGCATTTT
CDR3 protein: CAWSGGMGQPQHF
J gene: TRBJ1-5
clone size: once
V gene: TRBV30
D gene: .

CDR3 DNA: TGTGCCAGTAGTAGAAGGGGGCTGGGACAGCCCCAGCATTTT
CDR3 protein: CASSRRGLGQPQHF
J gene: TRBJ1-5
clone size: .
V gene: TRBV19
D gene: TRBD1

CDR3 DNA: TGTGCCAGCAGCTGGGTAGCGGGGGCGGAGGAGCTGTTTTTT
CDR3 protein: CASSWVAGAEELFF
J gene: TRBJ2-2
clone size: .
V gene: TRBV7-3
D gene: TRBD2

CDR3 DNA: TGCGCCAGCAGCCAAGCCCAGGGAGCAAATGAAAAACTGTTTTTT
CDR3 protein: CASSQAQGANEKLFF
J gene: TRBJ1-4
clone size: .
V gene: TRBV4-3
D gene: .

CDR3 DNA: TGTGCCAGCAGCTTAGAGGACCCTCTAGCGGGAATATCCAATGAGCAGTTCTTC
CDR3 protein: CASSLEDPLAGISNEQFF
J gene: TRBJ2-1
clone size: few
V gene: TRBV7-9
D gene: TRBD2

CDR3 DNA: TGTGCCTGGACCACATCGGAGAGGGGGGCGGGCAGCAATCAGCCCCAGCATTTT
CDR3 protein: CAWTTSERGAGSNQPQHF
J gene: TRBJ1-5
clone size: .
V gene: TRBV30
D gene: .

CDR3 DNA: TGTGCCAGCAGCGCAGAGGGTTCTCACGGGAGCTCCTACAATGAGCAGTTCTTC
CDR3 protein: CASSAEGSHGSSYNEQFF
J gene: TRBJ2-1
clone size: .
V gene: TRBV7-8
D gene: .

CDR3 DNA: TGTGCCAGCAGCCAAGATTTACTGAGCTATGGCTACACCTTC
CDR3 protein: CASSQDLLSYGYTF
J gene: TRBJ1-2
clone size: .
V gene: TRBV14
D gene: .

CDR3 DNA: TGCGCCAGCAGTGCGGGAGGTTGGCCAAGTGAGCAGTTCTTC
CDR3 protein: CASSAGGWPSEQFF
J gene: TRBJ2-1
clone size: .
V gene: TRBV5-1
D gene: TRBD2

CDR3 DNA: TGTGCCAGCAGCTTAGATTGGGGAAGGGGCACTGAAGCTTTCTTT
CDR3 protein: CASSLDWGRGTEAFF
J gene: TRBJ1-1
clone size: .
V gene: TRBV7-2
D gene: .

CDR3 DNA: TGTGCCAGCAGCTTAACTGCGGGGGGTAATGAAAAACTGTTTTTT
CDR3 protein: CASSLTAGGNEKLFF
J gene: TRBJ1-4
clone size: .
V gene: TRBV7-3
D gene: .

CDR3 DNA: TGTGCCGTATTAGCTCTAGGGGGTCACAATGAGCAGTTCTTC
CDR3 protein: CAVLALGGHNEQFF
J gene: TRBJ2-1
clone size: .
V gene: TRBV7-9
D gene: .

CDR3 DNA: TGTGCCAGCAGCTTCACGACAGAGCCGAACACTGAAGCTTTCTTT
CDR3 protein: CASSFTTEPNTEAFF
J gene: TRBJ1-1
clone size: .
V gene: TRBV11-2
D gene: .

CDR3 DNA: TGTGCCAGCAGCTTGGCCTATCAGCCCCAGCATTTT
CDR3 protein: CASSLAYQPQHF
J gene: TRBJ1-5
clone size: .
V gene: TRBV12-3/TRBV12-4
D gene: .

CDR3 DNA: TGTGCCAGCAGTTTGGGCAGCCAAGAGACCCAGTACTTC
CDR3 protein: CASSLGSQETQYF
J gene: TRBJ2-5
clone size: .
V gene: TRBV27
D gene: .

CDR3 DNA: TGTGCCAGCAGCTGGGGGTCTGGACTAAACACAGATACGCAGTATTTT
CDR3 protein: CASSWGSGLNTDTQYF
J gene: TRBJ2-3
clone size: .
V gene: TRBV27
D gene: .

CDR3 DNA: TGTGCCAGCTCGGACAGGGGGACCTACGAGCAGTACTTC
CDR3 protein: CASSDRGTYEQYF
J gene: TRBJ2-7
clone size: .
V gene: TRBV6-5
D gene: TRBD1

CDR3 DNA: TGTGCCACCCCTCTTACCCGGGGCCAGGCCGTTTTTAACACTGAAGCTTTCTTT
CDR3 protein: CATPLTRGQAVFNTEAFF
J gene: TRBJ1-1
clone size: .
V gene: TRBV24-1
D gene: .

CDR3 DNA: TGTGCCAGCAGTGCCCGGACAGGGGGCGAGCAGTACTTC
CDR3 protein: CASSARTGGEQYF
J gene: TRBJ2-7
clone size: .
V gene: TRBV27
D gene: TRBD1

CDR3 DNA: TGTGCCAGCAGCTCTGGGACAGGGCCATACAATGAGCAGTTCTTC
CDR3 protein: CASSSGTGPYNEQFF
J gene: TRBJ2-1
clone size: .
V gene: TRBV11-1
D gene: TRBD1

CDR3 DNA: TGTGCCAGCAGCCCAGGGGGAGGGTATGGCTACACCTTC
CDR3 protein: CASSPGGGYGYTF
J gene: TRBJ1-2
clone size: few
V gene: TRBV3-1/TRBV3-2
D gene: TRBD1

CDR3 DNA: TGTGCCAGCTCACCACCGGGACAGGGGGGCAATCAGCCCCAGCATTTT
CDR3 protein: CASSPPGQGGNQPQHF
J gene: TRBJ1-5
clone size: once
V gene: TRBV18
D gene: TRBD1